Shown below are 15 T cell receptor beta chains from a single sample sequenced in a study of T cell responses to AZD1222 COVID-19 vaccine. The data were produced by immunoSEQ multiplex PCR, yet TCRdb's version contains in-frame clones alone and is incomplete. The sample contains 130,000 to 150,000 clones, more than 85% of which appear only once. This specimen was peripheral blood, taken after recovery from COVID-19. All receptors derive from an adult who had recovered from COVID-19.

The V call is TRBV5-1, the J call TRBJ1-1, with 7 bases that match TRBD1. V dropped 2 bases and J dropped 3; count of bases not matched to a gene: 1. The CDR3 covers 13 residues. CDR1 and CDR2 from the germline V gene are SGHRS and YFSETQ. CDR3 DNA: TGCGCCAGCAGCTTCCAGGGGGACACTGAAGCTTTCTTT. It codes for CASSFQGDTEAFF.

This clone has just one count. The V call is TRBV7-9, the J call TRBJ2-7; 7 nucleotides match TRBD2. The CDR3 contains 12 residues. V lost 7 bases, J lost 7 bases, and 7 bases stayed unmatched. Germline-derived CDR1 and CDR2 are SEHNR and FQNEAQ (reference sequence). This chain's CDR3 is CASNLGGSEQYF. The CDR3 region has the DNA TGTGCCAGCAACCTGGGAGGGTCTGAGCAGTACTTC. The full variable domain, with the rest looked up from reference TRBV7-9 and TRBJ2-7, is DTGVSQNPRHKITKRGQNVTFRCDPISEHNRLYWYRQTLGQGPEFLTYFQNEAQLEKSRLLSDRFSAERPKGSFSTLEIQRTEQGDSAMYLCASNLGGSEQYFGPGTRLTVT.

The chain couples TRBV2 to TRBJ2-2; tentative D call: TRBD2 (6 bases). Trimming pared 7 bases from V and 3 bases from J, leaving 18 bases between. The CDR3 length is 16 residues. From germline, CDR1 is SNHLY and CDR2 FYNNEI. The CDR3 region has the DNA TGTGCCAGCAACGTCCACGGGAGACCGGACACCGGGGAGCTGTTTTTT. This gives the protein CASNVHGRPDTGELFF.

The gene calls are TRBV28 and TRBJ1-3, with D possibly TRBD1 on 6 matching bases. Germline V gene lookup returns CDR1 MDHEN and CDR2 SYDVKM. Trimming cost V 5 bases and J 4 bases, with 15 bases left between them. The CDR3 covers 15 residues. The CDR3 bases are TGTGCCAGCAGTCCGCAGGGGCGATCGGGAAACACCATATATTTT. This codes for CASSPQGRSGNTIYF.

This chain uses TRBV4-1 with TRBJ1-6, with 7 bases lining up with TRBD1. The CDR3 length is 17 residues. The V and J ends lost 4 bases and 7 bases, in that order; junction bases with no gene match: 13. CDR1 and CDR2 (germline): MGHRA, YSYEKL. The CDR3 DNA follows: TGCGCCAGCAGCCCCTTCCAGGGGGAGGCAGTAAATTCACCCCTCCACTTT. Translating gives CASSPFQGEAVNSPLHF.

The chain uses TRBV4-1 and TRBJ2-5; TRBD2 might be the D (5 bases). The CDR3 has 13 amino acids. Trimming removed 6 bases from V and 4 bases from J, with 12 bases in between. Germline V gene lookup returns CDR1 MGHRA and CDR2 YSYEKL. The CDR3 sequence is CASRQIEGETQYF. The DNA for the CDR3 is TGCGCCAGCAGACAAATTGAGGGAGAGACCCAGTACTTC.

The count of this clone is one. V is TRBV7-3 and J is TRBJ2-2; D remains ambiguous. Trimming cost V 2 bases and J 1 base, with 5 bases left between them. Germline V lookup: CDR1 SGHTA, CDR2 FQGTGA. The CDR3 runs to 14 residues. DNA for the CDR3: TGTGCCAGCAGCTTAGGGCGGAACACCGGGGAGCTGTTTTTT. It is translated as CASSLGRNTGELFF.

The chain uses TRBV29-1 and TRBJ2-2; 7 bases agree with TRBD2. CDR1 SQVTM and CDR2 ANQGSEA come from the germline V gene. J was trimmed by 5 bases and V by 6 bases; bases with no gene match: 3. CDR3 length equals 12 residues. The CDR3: CSVVSGTGELFF. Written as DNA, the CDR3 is TGCAGCGTAGTTAGCGGGACCGGGGAGCTGTTTTTT.

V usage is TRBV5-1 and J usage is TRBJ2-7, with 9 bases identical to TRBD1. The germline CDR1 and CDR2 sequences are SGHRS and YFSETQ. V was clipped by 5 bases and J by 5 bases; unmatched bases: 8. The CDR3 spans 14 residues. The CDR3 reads CASRNRDRDHEQYF. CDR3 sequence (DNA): TGCGCCAGCAGGAACCGGGACAGGGACCACGAGCAGTACTTC.

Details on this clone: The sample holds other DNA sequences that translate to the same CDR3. CDR3 in DNA: TGCGCCAGCAGCTTGGAGGTGAACACTGAAGCTTTCTTT. Encoded protein: CASSLEVNTEAFF. This rearrangement joins TRBV5-1 to TRBJ1-1; D uncertain. Looked up from germline, CDR1 is SGHRS and CDR2 is YFSETQ. Trimming cost V 0 bases and J 0 bases, with 3 bases left between them. There are 13 residues in the CDR3.

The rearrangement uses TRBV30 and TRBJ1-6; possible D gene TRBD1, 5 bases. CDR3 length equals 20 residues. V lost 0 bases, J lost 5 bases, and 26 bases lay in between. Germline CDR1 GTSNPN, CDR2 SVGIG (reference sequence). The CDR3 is CAWSVRALGQALGDNSPLHF. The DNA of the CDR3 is TGTGCCTGGAGTGTACGGGCTTTGGGGCAGGCCCTTGGGGATAATTCACCCCTCCACTTT.

CDR3 protein: CASSLGSGRVNTGELFF. In nucleotides, the CDR3 is TGTGCCAGCAGCCTTGGTAGCGGGAGGGTTAATACCGGGGAGCTGTTTTTT. The chain couples TRBV4-2 to TRBJ2-2; 11 bases align to TRBD2. This CDR3 region has 17 residues. The germline V gene has CDR1 LGHNA and CDR2 YNFKEQ. V was pared by 4 bases and J by 5 bases, with 9 bases of the junction left unmatched.

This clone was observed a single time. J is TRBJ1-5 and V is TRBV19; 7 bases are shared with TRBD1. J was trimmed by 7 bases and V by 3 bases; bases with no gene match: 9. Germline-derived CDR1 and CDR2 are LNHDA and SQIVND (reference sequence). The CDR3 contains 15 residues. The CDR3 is CASSINRDSRQPQHF. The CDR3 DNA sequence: TGTGCCAGTAGTATTAATAGGGACAGCAGACAGCCCCAGCATTTT.

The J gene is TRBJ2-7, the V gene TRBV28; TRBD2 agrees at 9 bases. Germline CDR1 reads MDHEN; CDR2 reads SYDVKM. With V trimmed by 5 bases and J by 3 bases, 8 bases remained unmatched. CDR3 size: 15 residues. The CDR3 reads CASSPPEAGGYEQYF. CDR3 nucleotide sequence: TGTGCCAGCAGTCCCCCAGAAGCGGGAGGCTACGAGCAGTACTTC. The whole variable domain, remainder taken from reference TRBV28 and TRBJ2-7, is DVKVTQSSRYLVKRTGEKVFLECVQDMDHENMFWYRQDPGLGLRLIYFSYDVKMKEKGDIPEGYSVSREKKERFSLILESASTNQTSMYLCASSPPEAGGYEQYFGPGTRLTVT.

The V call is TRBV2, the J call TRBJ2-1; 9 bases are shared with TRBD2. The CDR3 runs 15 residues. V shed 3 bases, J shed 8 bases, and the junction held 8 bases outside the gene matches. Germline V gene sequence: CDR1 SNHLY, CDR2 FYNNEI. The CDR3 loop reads CASSDIAGALYEQFF. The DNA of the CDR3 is TGTGCCAGCAGTGACATAGCGGGAGCTCTCTATGAGCAGTTCTTC.